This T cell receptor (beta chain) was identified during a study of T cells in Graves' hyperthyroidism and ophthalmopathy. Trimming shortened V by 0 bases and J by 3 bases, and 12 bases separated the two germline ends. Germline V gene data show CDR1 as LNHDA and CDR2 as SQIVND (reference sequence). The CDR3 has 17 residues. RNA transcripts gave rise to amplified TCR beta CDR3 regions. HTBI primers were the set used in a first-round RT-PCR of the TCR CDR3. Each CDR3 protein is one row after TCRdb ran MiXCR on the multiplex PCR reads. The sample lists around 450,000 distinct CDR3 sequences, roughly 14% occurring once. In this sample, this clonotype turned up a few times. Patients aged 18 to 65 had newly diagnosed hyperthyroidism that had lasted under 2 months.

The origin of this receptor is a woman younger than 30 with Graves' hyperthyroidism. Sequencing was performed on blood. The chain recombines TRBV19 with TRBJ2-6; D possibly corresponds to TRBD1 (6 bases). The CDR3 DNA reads TGTGCCAGTAGTATAGATCTGGGGGCGAGTGGGGCCAACGTCCTGACTTTC. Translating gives CASSIDLGASGANVLTF. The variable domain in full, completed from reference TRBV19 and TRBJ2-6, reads DGGITQSPKYLFRKEGQNVTLSCEQNLNHDAMYWYRQDPGQGLRLIYYSQIVNDFQKGDIAEGYSVSREKKESFPLTVTSAQKNPTAFYLCASSIDLGASGANVLTFGAGSRLTVL.